This section outlines one T cell receptor beta chain sequence together with its context. This entry belongs to a study of blood T cell repertoires in COVID-19. Turning to the study itself: Specimens from acute and convalescent COVID-19 originated in the United States, Italy and Spain. From T cells, B-cell-depleted T cells, or PBMCs came the material, which was cDNA or gDNA.

The CDR3 contains 15 residues. The trim removed 4 bases at V and 2 bases at J, leaving 7 bases unmatched. The germline CDR1 and CDR2 sequences are LGHDT and YNNKEL (reference sequence). Authors' methods: Using reference gene primer amplification, nucleated cell counts were estimated. This table comes from immunoSEQ multiplex PCR, and its TCRdb copy is limited to in-frame clones, with some not included. V and J calls and clone size are as listed in that table; D and trimming were resolved from the DNA. The data show hundreds of thousands of clones, 83% seen once. This sequence joins TRBV3-1 (or the pseudogene TRBV3-2) and TRBJ2-5; the match to TRBD2 covers 7 bases. The receptor was isolated from a woman aged 45 to 65 who had recovered from COVID-19. The material sequenced was peripheral blood. As DNA, the CDR3 is TGTGCCAGCAGCCGTCGAGGCGGGGGACAAGAGACCCAGTACTTC. Its protein product is CASSRRGGGQETQYF.